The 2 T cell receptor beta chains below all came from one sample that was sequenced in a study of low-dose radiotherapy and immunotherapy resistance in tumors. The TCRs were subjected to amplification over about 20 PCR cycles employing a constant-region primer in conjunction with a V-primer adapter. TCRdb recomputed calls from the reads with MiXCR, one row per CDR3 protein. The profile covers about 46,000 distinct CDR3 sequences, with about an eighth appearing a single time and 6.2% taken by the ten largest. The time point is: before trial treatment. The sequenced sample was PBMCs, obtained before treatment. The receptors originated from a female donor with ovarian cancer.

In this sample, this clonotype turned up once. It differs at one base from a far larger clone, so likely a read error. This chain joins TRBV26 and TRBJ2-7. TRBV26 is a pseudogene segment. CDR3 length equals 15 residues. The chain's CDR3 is CASRDPSRSGGEQCF. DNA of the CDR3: TGTGCCAGCAGGGACCCGTCCAGGTCGGGTGGCGAGCAGTGCTTC.

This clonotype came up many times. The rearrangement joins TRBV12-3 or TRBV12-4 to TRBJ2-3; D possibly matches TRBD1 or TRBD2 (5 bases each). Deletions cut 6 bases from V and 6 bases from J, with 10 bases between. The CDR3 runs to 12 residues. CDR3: CASSPGADTQYF. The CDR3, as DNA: TGTGCCAGCAGCCCCGGGGCGGATACGCAGTATTTT.